This T cell receptor beta chain was identified during a study of cytomegalovirus exposure and HLA in healthy donors. The CDR3 is 13 residues long. V was clipped by 5 bases and J by 4 bases; unmatched bases: 0. Germline CDR1 SEHNR, CDR2 FQNEAQ (reference sequence). Study outcomes and limitations: Accurate prediction of HLA-A and HLA-B alleles (for most subjects) was reportedly achieved from TCR beta sequences. Later analysis suggested most CMV-associated TCR beta chains were HLA-restricted.

60 Vbeta and 13 Jbeta primers were used in PCR. The method was immunoSEQ multiplex PCR; TCRdb's version includes in-frame clones alone and lacks a portion of them. The sample records 200,000 to 250,000 clones, over 70% being singletons. As to this clone: Its target is unknown.

V and J are TRBV7-9 and TRBJ1-2; 11 bases are a match to TRBD1. The sequenced material came from PBMCs. This TCR was sampled from a woman aged 55-75 years in good health and CMV-seropositive. The CDR3 protein is CASSGQGAYGYTF. The CDR3 DNA is TGTGCCAGCAGCGGACAGGGGGCCTATGGCTACACCTTC.